This is a list of T cell receptor beta chains from one sample in a study of cytomegalovirus exposure and HLA in healthy donors. Only in-frame clones appear in the TCRdb table, and some are missing; sequencing was by immunoSEQ multiplex PCR. There are approximately 210,000 clones in the sample; 85% to 90% occur only once, and around 1.2% lies in the top ten. Sequenced sample: PBMCs. The receptors were sampled from a man between 25 and 39 years old in good health and CMV-seronegative. Each CDR3 is given with its conserved first and last residue. D genes are given only for firm matches. Part of the rows lack a size; the others show once, few, many or a class for expanded clones.

d_gene	abundance	j_gene	len	v_gene	CDR3nt	CDR3aa
TRBD1	few	TRBJ1-5	15	TRBV27	TGTGCCATCGGATCTGGGACAGGTGGAAATCAGCCCCAGCATTTT	CAIGSGTGGNQPQHF
TRBD1	once	TRBJ1-3	15	TRBV7-9	TGTGCCAGCAGCCCCCCCCCGGGACAGGGAAACACCATATATTTT	CASSPPPGQGNTIYF
TRBD2	once	TRBJ2-7	14	TRBV5-1	TGCGCCAGCGGGGGATCCGGCGGGAGCCACGAGCAGTACTTC	CASGGSGGSHEQYF
NA	NA	TRBJ1-3	15	TRBV6-1	TGTGCCAGCAGTGAAGGGGCTGTGGCTGGAAACACCATATATTTT	CASSEGAVAGNTIYF
TRBD1	NA	TRBJ1-3	17	TRBV7-9	TGTGCCAGCAGCTTAACCGGACAGGGAGACTCTGGAAACACCATATATTTT	CASSLTGQGDSGNTIYF
NA	NA	TRBJ2-7	13	TRBV2	TGTGCCAGCAGGACCCGCGGTACCTACGAGCAGTACTTC	CASRTRGTYEQYF
TRBD1	once	TRBJ2-5	15	TRBV2	TGTGCCAGCAGTGCGGACAGGGGCGCCACCGAGACCCAGTACTTC	CASSADRGATETQYF
TRBD1	NA	TRBJ1-4	14	TRBV29-1	TGCAGCGTAGACCGGACAGGGGATAATGAAAAACTGTTTTTT	CSVDRTGDNEKLFF
TRBD1	NA	TRBJ1-4	13	TRBV7-2	TGTGCCAGCAGCTTAGGACAGGGGCGGAAACTGTTTTTT	CASSLGQGRKLFF
TRBD1	NA	TRBJ1-1	15	TRBV19	TGTGCCAGTAGATCCGGGACAGCGTTTAACACTGAAGCTTTCTTT	CASRSGTAFNTEAFF
TRBD2	once	TRBJ2-4	11	TRBV29-1	TGCAGCGGCAGGGAGGGGAACATTCAGTACTTC	CSGREGNIQYF
TRBD2	NA	TRBJ2-1	15	TRBV28	TGTGCCAGCAGTTTAAGCCTAGCGGGGGGGCATGAGCAGTTCTTC	CASSLSLAGGHEQFF
NA	once	TRBJ2-6	16	TRBV5-4	TGTGCCAGCAGCTCCAAGTCGAGCCCTGGGGCCAACGTCCTGACTTTC	CASSSKSSPGANVLTF
TRBD2	NA	TRBJ2-7	16	TRBV19	TGTGCCAGTAGGGATCTCAGCGGGGTGGTATCCTACGAGCAGTACTTC	CASRDLSGVVSYEQYF
TRBD1	once	TRBJ2-7	15	TRBV7-6	TGTGCCAGCAGCAGAAGGGGACAGGGGGGGGACGAGCAGTACTTC	CASSRRGQGGDEQYF
NA	once	TRBJ1-1	15	TRBV28	TGTGCCAGCAGTTTACGCGACAGACTGAACACTGAAGCTTTCTTT	CASSLRDRLNTEAFF
TRBD2	few	TRBJ2-1	18	TRBV7-9	TGTGCCAGCAGCCCCCGGGTGGTAGCGGGAGGCTTGTACAATGAGCAGTTCTTC	CASSPRVVAGGLYNEQFF
TRBD2	NA	TRBJ2-7	14	TRBV5-1	TGCGCCAGCAGCTCGGGACTAGCGGCCTACGAGCAGTACTTC	CASSSGLAAYEQYF
TRBD1	NA	TRBJ2-7	15	TRBV7-9	TGTGCCAGCGGCTTAGAGGGGGCATCAACCTACGAGCAGTACTTC	CASGLEGASTYEQYF
NA	NA	TRBJ2-7	15	TRBV9	TGTGCCAGCAGCGAAGGGGCCACACTATCCTACGAGCAGTACTTC	CASSEGATLSYEQYF
NA	NA	TRBJ1-2	13	TRBV6-5	TGTGCCAGCAGGCGTACAGTTGACTATGGCTACACCTTC	CASRRTVDYGYTF
NA	NA	TRBJ1-5	14	TRBV19	TGTGCCAGCACCGATTTCGGGGGGAATCAGCCCCAGCATTTT	CASTDFGGNQPQHF
TRBD1	NA	TRBJ2-3	16	TRBV9	TGTGCCAGCAGCCCTCCAAGGGCCAGGGGGACAGATACGCAGTATTTT	CASSPPRARGTDTQYF
TRBD2	NA	TRBJ2-5	15	TRBV6-1	TGTGCCAGCAGTGAAGGCCTAGCGGGAGGAGAGACCCAGTACTTC	CASSEGLAGGETQYF
TRBD1	NA	TRBJ2-7	15	TRBV18	TGTGCCAGCTCACCGACAGGGGTCGTCTCCTACGAGCAGTACTTC	CASSPTGVVSYEQYF
TRBD1	NA	TRBJ2-7	15	TRBV11-2	TGTGCCAGCAGCTTAACTGGACAGGGTTCCTACGAGCAGTACTTC	CASSLTGQGSYEQYF
TRBD2	NA	TRBJ2-7	15	TRBV2	TGTGCCAGCAGCGACGGACTAGCGGGAGAGGGCGAGCAGTACTTC	CASSDGLAGEGEQYF
TRBD1	NA	TRBJ2-3	15	TRBV15	TGTGCCACCAGCAGAAGGGACAGTATCACAGATACGCAGTATTTT	CATSRRDSITDTQYF
NA	NA	TRBJ1-6	13	TRBV2	TGTGCCAGCAGAGGACAGTGGAATTCACCCCTCCACTTT	CASRGQWNSPLHF
TRBD1	NA	TRBJ1-2	21	TRBV28	TGTGCCAGCAGTATAACGTCCCTAAGGCCTTCGACAGGGGGAGCTAACTATGGCTACACCTTC	CASSITSLRPSTGGANYGYTF
TRBD2	NA	TRBJ2-1	16	TRBV5-1	TGCGCCAGCAGCTTGGTACTAGCGGGGGGAGTTGGTGAGCAGTTCTTC	CASSLVLAGGVGEQFF
NA	NA	TRBJ2-3	12	TRBV10-3	TGTGCCATCACCGACAGGCAGGATACGCAGTATTTT	CAITDRQDTQYF
TRBD2	NA	TRBJ2-5	15	TRBV5-1	TGCGCCAGCCGGGGGACTAGCGGGTCCCAAGAGACCCAGTACTTC	CASRGTSGSQETQYF
NA	NA	TRBJ1-2	13	TRBV18	TGTGCCAGCTCACCAGCAGGGGACTATGGCTACACCTTC	CASSPAGDYGYTF
NA	NA	TRBJ1-4	18	TRBV28	TGTGCCAGCAGTCCCCCCCTGGACTTGATCCTCTATAATGAAAAACTGTTTTTT	CASSPPLDLILYNEKLFF
NA	NA	TRBJ1-1	14	TRBV28	TGTGCCAGCAGTAACAGCGGCCCGAACACTGAAGCTTTCTTT	CASSNSGPNTEAFF
TRBD1	NA	TRBJ2-7	14	TRBV27	TGTGCCAGCAGAAAGCCGGGACAGAGCAACGAGCAGTACTTC	CASRKPGQSNEQYF
TRBD1	few	TRBJ1-2	14	TRBV4-3	TGCGCCAGCAGCCAAGACGGGACAGGGGCCGGCTACACCTTC	CASSQDGTGAGYTF
NA	few	TRBJ2-2	15	TRBV27	TGTGCCAGCAGTAGTTCGGGTCTGAACACCGGGGAGCTGTTTTTT	CASSSSGLNTGELFF
NA	once	TRBJ1-4	16	TRBV7-8	TGTGCCAGCAGCTTAGCGCGTGGGGGCTTCAATGAAAAACTGTTTTTT	CASSLARGGFNEKLFF
NA	NA	TRBJ2-7	15	TRBV15	TGTGCCACCAGCAAAACCCCGGGACACAACTACGAGCAGTACTTC	CATSKTPGHNYEQYF
NA	NA	TRBJ1-2	15	TRBV6-5	TGTGCCAGCAGTTCCTTCAGGGATGCTAACTATGGCTACACCTTC	CASSSFRDANYGYTF